Detailed here is one TCR beta chain. The data were obtained in a study of T cells in Graves' hyperthyroidism and ophthalmopathy. RNA transcripts served as the template for amplifying TCR beta CDR3 regions. TCR CDR3 underwent first-round RT-PCR with the HTBI primer set. Using its own MiXCR run on the multiplex PCR reads, TCRdb lists one record per CDR3 protein. Among around 500,000 distinct CDR3 sequences, about 16% were seen once, and the ten largest hold 25% to 30%. The CDR3 length is 14 residues. Germline loops: CDR1 DFQATT, CDR2 SNEGSKA (reference sequence). Trimming removed 3 bases at V and 3 bases at J, with 13 bases between.

Material for sequencing was blood. This receptor was obtained from a woman under 40 with Graves' ophthalmopathy. The chain employs TRBV20-1 and TRBJ2-3; no reliable D call. The CDR3 DNA sequence: TGCAGTGCTAGCCCATCGGGCCGTACAGATACGCAGTATTTT. This gives the protein CSASPSGRTDTQYF.